These 9 T cell receptor beta chains share one sample of origin, sequenced in a study of response to subunit inactivated influenza vaccine (dated by TCRdb to 2017 to 2018). Receptor amplification or capture employed RT-PCR. Sequencing took place on an Illumina HiSeq 2500. TCRdb reanalyzed the raw reads on its own, using fastp at Q25 for trimming and MiXCR for clone calling, and kept in-frame beta chains. Each CDR3 protein gets just one entry, which takes the most common genes and DNA from the rows behind it. This sample gives 650,000 or so distinct CDR3 sequences in total; around 13% of them show up just once. The ten largest account for around 7.6% of the sample. Sequencing was performed on PBMCs from blood, taken around 14 days before vaccination. The source is a man aged 50 to 59 who received an inactivated influenza vaccine. Donor details come from another sample of the same person, matched by shared clones.

V gene TRBV20-1 combines with J gene TRBJ2-5; TRBD2 aligns across 11 bases. This CDR3 region has 14 residues. V shed 3 bases and J 4 bases; nucleotides not matched to a gene: 4. Germline V CDR1 and CDR2: DFQATT, SNEGSKA (reference sequence). For the CDR3, the DNA is TGCAGTGCTAGCGGGACTAGCGGCTCAGAGACCCAGTACTTC. Amino acids: CSASGTSGSETQYF.

This clonotype was picked up a small number of times. The rearrangement uses TRBV11-2 and TRBJ2-5; 8 bases align to TRBD2. Germline V gives CDR1 SGHAT, CDR2 FQNNGV. The CDR3 is 20 residues long. V lost 0 bases, J lost 0 bases, and 15 bases stayed unmatched. The DNA for the CDR3 is TGTGCCAGCAGCTTAGAGTTGCCTAGCGGGTACACCATGGACCAAGAGACCCAGTACTTC. The encoded protein is CASSLELPSGYTMDQETQYF. The full variable domain, rest sourced from reference TRBV11-2 and TRBJ2-5, is EAGVAQSPRYKIIEKRQSVAFWCNPISGHATLYWYQQILGQGPKLLIQFQNNGVVDDSQLPKDRFSAERLKGVDSTLKIQPAKLEDSAVYLCASSLELPSGYTMDQETQYFGPGTRLLVL.

In this sample, this clonotype turned up a few times. The chain uses TRBV10-3 and TRBJ2-5; the D gene is possibly TRBD1 (5 bases). The germline V gene has CDR1 ENHRY and CDR2 SYGVKD. CDR3 length: 12 amino acids. Trimming left V 5 bases short and J 2 bases short, with 6 bases between. Here the CDR3 reads CAISPGQETQYF. The CDR3, as DNA: TGTGCCATCAGTCCAGGGCAAGAGACCCAGTACTTC.

The chain recombines TRBV12-3 or TRBV12-4 with TRBJ1-6; D is undetermined. The CDR3 has 15 amino acids. V lost 5 bases to trimming and J lost 7 bases, with 15 bases between them. CDR3: CASSAGLAGNSPLHF. CDR3 bases: TGTGCCAGCAGTGCGGGTCTAGCCGGGAATTCACCCCTCCACTTT.

This chain uses TRBV9 with TRBJ2-7; 11 bases align to TRBD1. J gave up 6 bases and V 5 bases, and 4 bases lay outside the gene matches. The CDR3 length is 13 residues. CDR1 and CDR2 from the germline V gene are SGDLS and YYNGEE. The CDR3 DNA reads TGTGCCAGCAGGTCCGGGACAGGGGGCGAGCAGTACTTC. It encodes CASRSGTGGEQYF.

The chain employs TRBV18 and TRBJ1-1; no clear D. CDR1 is KGHSH, CDR2 LQKENI, per germline. The length of the CDR3 is 11 residues. The germline V and J ends were trimmed by 3 bases and 10 bases, with 9 bases remaining between them. The CDR3 spells CASSPDQTAFF. The CDR3 DNA follows: TGTGCCAGCTCACCCGATCAGACAGCTTTCTTT.

This clonotype was seen ten or more times. The rearrangement links TRBV9 to TRBJ1-4; 9 bases line up with TRBD1. V shed 0 bases and J 8 bases; nucleotides not matched to a gene: 8. CDR3 size: 16 residues. The germline V gene encodes CDR1 SGDLS and CDR2 YYNGEE. The CDR3 is CASSVATGQGREKLFF. CDR3 sequence (DNA): TGTGCCAGCAGCGTAGCTACGGGACAGGGCCGGGAAAAACTGTTTTTT.

This clonotype came up a few times. The chain recombines TRBV7-9 with TRBJ2-1; a possible D gene is TRBD2 (5 bases). Germline CDR1 and CDR2: SEHNR and FQNEAQ (reference sequence). This CDR3 has 15 amino acids. V lost 4 bases and J lost 0, with 10 bases in between. For the CDR3, the DNA is TGTGCCAGCAGCTCCACCGGGGACTCCTACAATGAGCAGTTCTTC. Translating it yields CASSSTGDSYNEQFF.

This chain joins TRBV18 and TRBJ2-1; 7 positions match TRBD2. V shed 2 bases, J shed 5 bases, and the junction held 9 bases outside the gene matches. Looked up from germline, CDR1 is KGHSH and CDR2 is LQKENI. The CDR3 covers 16 residues. Written as DNA, the CDR3 is TGTGCCAGCTCACCAAATAGGGAGGGCGGCCACAATGAGCAGTTCTTC. Its translation is CASSPNREGGHNEQFF.